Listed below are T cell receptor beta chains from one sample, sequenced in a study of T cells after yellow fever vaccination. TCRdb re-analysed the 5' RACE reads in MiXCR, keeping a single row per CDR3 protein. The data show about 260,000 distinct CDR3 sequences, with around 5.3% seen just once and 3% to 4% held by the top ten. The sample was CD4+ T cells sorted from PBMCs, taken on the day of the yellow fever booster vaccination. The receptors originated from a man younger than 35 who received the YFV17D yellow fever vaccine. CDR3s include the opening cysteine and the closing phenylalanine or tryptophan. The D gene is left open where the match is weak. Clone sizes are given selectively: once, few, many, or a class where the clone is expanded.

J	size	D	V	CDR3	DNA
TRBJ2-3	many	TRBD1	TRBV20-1	CSARQGAGADTQYF	TGCAGTGCTAGACAGGGGGCAGGGGCAGATACGCAGTATTTT
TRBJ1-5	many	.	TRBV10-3	CAISDPRDNQPQHF	TGTGCCATCAGTGACCCCAGGGACAATCAGCCCCAGCATTTT
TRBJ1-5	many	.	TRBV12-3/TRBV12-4	CASSLAEPNQPQHF	TGTGCCAGCAGTTTAGCGGAGCCTAATCAGCCCCAGCATTTT
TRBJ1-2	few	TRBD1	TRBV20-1	CSAREPGGHYGYTF	TGCAGTGCTAGAGAGCCAGGGGGCCACTATGGCTACACCTTC
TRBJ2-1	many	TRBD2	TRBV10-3	CAISEQAGGSNEQFF	TGTGCCATCAGTGAGCAAGCGGGGGGCAGCAATGAGCAGTTCTTC
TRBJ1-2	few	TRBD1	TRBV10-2	CASLGGTGGDGYTF	TGCGCCAGCCTCGGGGGGACAGGGGGCGATGGCTACACCTTC
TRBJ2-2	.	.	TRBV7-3	CASSLNGGPGELFF	TGTGCCAGCAGCTTAAATGGGGGGCCCGGGGAGCTGTTTTTT
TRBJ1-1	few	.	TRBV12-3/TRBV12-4	CASTPGGGEAFF	TGTGCCAGCACCCCCGGGGGGGGGGAAGCTTTCTTT
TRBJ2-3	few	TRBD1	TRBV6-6	CASSYSMGQGAYF	TGTGCCAGCAGTTACTCGATGGGACAGGGTGCGTATTTT
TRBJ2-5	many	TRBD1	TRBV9	CASSGDRGSPPETQYF	TGTGCCAGCAGCGGAGACAGGGGGTCCCCCCCGGAGACCCAGTACTTC
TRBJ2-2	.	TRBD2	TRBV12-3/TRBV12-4	CASSPRTSGGYTGELFF	TGTGCCAGCAGTCCACGGACTAGCGGGGGGTACACCGGGGAGCTGTTTTTT
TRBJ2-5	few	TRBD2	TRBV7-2	CASSTPWTSGGQETQYF	TGTGCCAGCAGCACTCCCTGGACTAGCGGGGGGCAAGAGACCCAGTACTTC
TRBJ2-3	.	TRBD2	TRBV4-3	CASRLHPSGGADTQNF	TGCGCCAGCAGACTTCATCCTAGCGGGGGAGCAGATACGCAGAATTTT
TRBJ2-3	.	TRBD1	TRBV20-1	CSALSDRDRTDTQYF	TGCAGTGCTCTTTCCGACAGGGACCGCACAGATACGCAGTATTTT
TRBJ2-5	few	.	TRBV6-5	CASSYSMGVGKTQYF	TGTGCCAGCAGTTACTCGATGGGGGTGGGGAAGACCCAGTACTTC
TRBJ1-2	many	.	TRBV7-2	CASTPQGFYGYTF	TGTGCCAGCACTCCACAGGGATTTTATGGCTACACCTTC
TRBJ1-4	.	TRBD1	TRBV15	CATSRKPGTGNEKLFF	TGTGCCACCAGCCGCAAACCCGGGACAGGGAATGAAAAACTGTTTTTT
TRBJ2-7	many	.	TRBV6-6	CASSTVLGFRQYF	TGTGCCAGCAGTACCGTTTTAGGCTTCCGGCAGTACTTC
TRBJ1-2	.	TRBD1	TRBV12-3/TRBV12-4	CASSIRLGTGGDGYTF	TGTGCCAGCTCAATTCGGCTCGGGACAGGGGGCGATGGCTACACCTTC
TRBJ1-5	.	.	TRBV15	CATSREGRDGNQPQHF	TGTGCCACCAGCAGAGAGGGTAGGGACGGTAATCAGCCCCAGCATTTT
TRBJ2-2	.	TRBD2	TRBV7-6	CASSLIPSGGDGTGDLFF	TGTGCCAGCAGCCTCATCCCCTCGGGGGGGGATGGCACCGGGGACCTGTTTTTT
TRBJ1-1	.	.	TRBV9	CASSGGVFPSEAFF	TGTGCCAGCAGCGGCGGGGTCTTTCCTTCTGAAGCTTTCTTT
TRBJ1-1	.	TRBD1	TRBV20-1	CSAPAGGGNTEAFF	TGCAGTGCTCCGGCAGGGGGGGGGAACACTGAAGCTTTCTTT
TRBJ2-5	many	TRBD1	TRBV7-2	CASSRQGAGETQYF	TGTGCCAGCAGCCGCCAGGGGGCGGGAGAGACCCAGTACTTC
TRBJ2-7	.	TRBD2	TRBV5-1	CASSSGLAGGPYEQYF	TGCGCCAGCAGCTCGGGTCTAGCGGGGGGGCCCTACGAGCAGTACTTC
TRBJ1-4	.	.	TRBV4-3	CASSPGAFGGTTNEKLFF	TGCGCCAGCAGCCCCGGGGCGTTTGGGGGGACAACTAATGAAAAACTGTTTTTT
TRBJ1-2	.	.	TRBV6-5	CASSYSKATYYGYTF	TGTGCCAGCAGTTACTCGAAGGCTACGTACTATGGCTACACCTTC
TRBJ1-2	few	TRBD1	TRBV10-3	CAIRDRDRGRYTF	TGTGCCATCAGAGACCGGGACAGGGGACGCTACACCTTC
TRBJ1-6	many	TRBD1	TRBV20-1	CSARTGLSYNSPLHF	TGCAGTGCTCGGACAGGTCTCTCCTATAATTCACCCCTCCACTTT
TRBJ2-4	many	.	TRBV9	CASGPFLAKNIQYF	TGTGCCAGTGGGCCTTTCCTAGCCAAAAACATTCAGTACTTC
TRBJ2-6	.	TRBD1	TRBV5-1	CASSLSGQGALGANVLTF	TGCGCCAGCAGCTTGAGCGGACAGGGGGCGCTTGGGGCCAACGTCCTGACTTTC
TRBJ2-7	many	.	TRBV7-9	CASSYPVDPYQQYF	TGTGCCAGCAGCTATCCGGTAGACCCCTACCAGCAGTACTTC
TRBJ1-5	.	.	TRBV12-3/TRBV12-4	CASSLGTGNNQPQHF	TGTGCCAGCAGTTTAGGTACAGGTAACAATCAGCCCCAGCATTTT
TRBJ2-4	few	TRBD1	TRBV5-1	CASSRDRGRRGKNIQYF	TGCGCCAGCAGCAGGGACAGGGGGCGGAGAGGCAAAAACATTCAGTACTTC
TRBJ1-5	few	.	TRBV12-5	CASGLYGQPQHF	TGTGCTAGTGGTTTGTACGGTCAGCCCCAGCATTTT
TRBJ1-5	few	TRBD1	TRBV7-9	CASSAQGTRQPQHF	TGTGCCAGCAGCGCACAGGGGACTCGTCAGCCCCAGCATTTT
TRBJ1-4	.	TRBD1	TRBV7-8	CASSFFRGAGDEKLFF	TGTGCCAGCAGCTTTTTCAGGGGGGCTGGGGATGAAAAACTGTTTTTT
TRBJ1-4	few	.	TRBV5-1	CASSLVADEKLFF	TGCGCCAGCAGCTTGGTCGCGGATGAAAAACTGTTTTTT
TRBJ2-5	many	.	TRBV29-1	CSVQGRRHMETQYF	TGCAGCGTTCAGGGACGGAGGCATATGGAGACCCAGTACTTC
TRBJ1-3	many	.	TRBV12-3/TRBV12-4	CASSPLGAGNTIYF	TGTGCCAGCAGCCCCCTGGGGGCTGGAAACACCATATATTTT
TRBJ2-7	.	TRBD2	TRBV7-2	CASSLLGGGSSYEQYF	TGTGCCAGCAGCCTCCTGGGCGGGGGGAGCTCCTACGAGCAGTACTTC
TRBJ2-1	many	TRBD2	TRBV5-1	CASSLQRGGDYNEQFF	TGCGCCAGCAGCTTGCAACGCGGGGGGGATTACAATGAGCAGTTCTTC
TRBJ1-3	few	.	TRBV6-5	CASSWDAGNTIYF	TGTGCCAGCAGCTGGGACGCTGGAAACACCATATATTTT
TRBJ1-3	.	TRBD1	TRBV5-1	CASSSGTGPSGNTIYF	TGCGCCAGCAGCTCCGGGACAGGGCCTTCTGGAAACACCATATATTTT
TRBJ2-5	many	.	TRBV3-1	CASSKPFETQYF	TGTGCCAGCAGCAAACCCTTTGAGACCCAGTACTTC
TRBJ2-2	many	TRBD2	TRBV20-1	CSATIGTSDTGELFF	TGCAGTGCTACCATCGGGACTAGCGACACCGGGGAGCTGTTTTTT
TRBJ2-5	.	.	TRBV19	CASSIGARGETQYF	TGTGCCAGTAGTATAGGCGCCAGAGGAGAGACCCAGTACTTC
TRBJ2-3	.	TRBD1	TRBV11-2	CASSLGVRGPTDTQYF	TGTGCCAGCAGCTTAGGAGTCAGGGGGCCCACAGATACGCAGTATTTT
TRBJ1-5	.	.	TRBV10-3	CAISEIPNQPQHF	TGTGCCATCAGTGAGATCCCCAATCAGCCCCAGCATTTT
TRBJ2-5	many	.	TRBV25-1	CASSDQQGTETQYF	TGTGCCAGCAGTGATCAACAGGGAACGGAGACCCAGTACTTC
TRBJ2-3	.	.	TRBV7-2	CASSSLGDTQYF	TGTGCCAGCAGCTCCCTTGGTGATACGCAGTATTTT
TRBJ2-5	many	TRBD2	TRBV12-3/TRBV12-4	CASSSTSGGQETQYF	TGTGCCAGCAGTTCGACTAGCGGGGGACAAGAGACCCAGTACTTC
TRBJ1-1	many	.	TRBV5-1	CASSMTVNTEAFF	TGCGCCAGCAGCATGACAGTGAACACTGAAGCTTTCTTT
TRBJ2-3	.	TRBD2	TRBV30	CAWGLAGASTDTQYF	TGTGCCTGGGGGCTAGCGGGGGCCAGCACAGATACGCAGTATTTT